This record looks at one TCR beta chain sequence and its context. Cohort assignment relied on participant-reported clinical history. Between the trimmed V and J ends, which lost 5 bases and 5 bases, there was a span of 21 bases. Germline values: CDR1 MNHEY, CDR2 SMNVEV (reference sequence). This CDR3 has 16 residues. These data are taken from a study of blood T cell repertoires in COVID-19. Study-wide context: Spain, Italy and the United States supplied samples that represented acute and convalescent COVID-19.

Libraries were prepared by immunoSEQ multiplex PCR; TCRdb keeps only in-frame clonotypes and omits some of them. The sample has 350,000 or so clones, about nine tenths seen once. The sequencing input was PBMCs or T cells enriched from blood (not recorded which). The source of this sequence is a woman under 40 who had been exposed to COVID-19. This chain uses TRBV27 with TRBJ2-5; perhaps TRBD2 as D (6 bases). The CDR3 DNA is TGTGCCAGCAGTGGGGTCGGGGCGGGGCTCCAGGAGACCCAGTACTTC. The encoded protein is CASSGVGAGLQETQYF.